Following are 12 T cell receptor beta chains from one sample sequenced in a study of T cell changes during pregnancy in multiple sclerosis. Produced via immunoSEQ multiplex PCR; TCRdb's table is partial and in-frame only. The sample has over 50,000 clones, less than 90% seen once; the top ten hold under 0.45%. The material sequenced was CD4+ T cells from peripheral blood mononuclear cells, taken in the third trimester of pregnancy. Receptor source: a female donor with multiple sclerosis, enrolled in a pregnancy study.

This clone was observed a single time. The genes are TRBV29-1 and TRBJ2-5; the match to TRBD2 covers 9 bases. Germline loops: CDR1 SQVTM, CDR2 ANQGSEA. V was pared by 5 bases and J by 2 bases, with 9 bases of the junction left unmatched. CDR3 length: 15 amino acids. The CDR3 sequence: CSVQLLLAGQETQYF. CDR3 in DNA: TGCAGCGTTCAGCTCCTCCTAGCGGGACAAGAGACCCAGTACTTC.

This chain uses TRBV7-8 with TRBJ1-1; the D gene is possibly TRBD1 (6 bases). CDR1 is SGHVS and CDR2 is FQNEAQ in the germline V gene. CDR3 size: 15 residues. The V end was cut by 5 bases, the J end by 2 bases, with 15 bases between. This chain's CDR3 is CASSTQLGANTEAFF. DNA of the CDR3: TGTGCCAGCAGCACCCAGCTGGGGGCTAACACTGAAGCTTTCTTT. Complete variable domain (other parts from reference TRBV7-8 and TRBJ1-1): GAGVSQSPRYKVAKRGQDVALRCDPISGHVSLFWYQQALGQGPEFLTYFQNEAQLDKSGLPSDRFFAERPEGSVSTLKIQRTQQEDSAVYLCASSTQLGANTEAFFGQGTRLTVV.

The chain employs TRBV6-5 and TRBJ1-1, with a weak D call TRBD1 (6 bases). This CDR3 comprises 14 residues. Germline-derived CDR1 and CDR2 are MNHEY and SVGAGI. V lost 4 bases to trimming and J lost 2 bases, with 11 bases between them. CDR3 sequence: CASSSGTKNTEAFF. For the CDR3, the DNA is TGTGCCAGCAGTTCCGGGACAAAAAACACTGAAGCTTTCTTT.

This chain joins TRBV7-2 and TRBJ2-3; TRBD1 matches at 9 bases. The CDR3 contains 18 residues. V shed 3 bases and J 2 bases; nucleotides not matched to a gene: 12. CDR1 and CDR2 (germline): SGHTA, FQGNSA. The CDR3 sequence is CASSFQIYGTGNTDTQYF. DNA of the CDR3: TGTGCCAGCAGCTTCCAGATATACGGGACAGGGAACACAGATACGCAGTATTTT. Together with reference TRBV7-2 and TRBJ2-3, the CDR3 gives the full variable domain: GAGVSQSPSNKVTEKGKDVELRCDPISGHTALYWYRQSLGQGLEFLIYFQGNSAPDKSGLPSDRFSAERTGGSVSTLTIQRTQQEDSAVYLCASSFQIYGTGNTDTQYFGPGTRLTVL.

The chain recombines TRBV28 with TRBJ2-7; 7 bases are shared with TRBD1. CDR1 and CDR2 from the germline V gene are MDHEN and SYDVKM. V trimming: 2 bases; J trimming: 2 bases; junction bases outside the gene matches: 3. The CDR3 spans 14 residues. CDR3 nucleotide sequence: TGTGCCAGCAGTTTAAGTCAGGGGGCCTACGAGCAGTACTTC. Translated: CASSLSQGAYEQYF.

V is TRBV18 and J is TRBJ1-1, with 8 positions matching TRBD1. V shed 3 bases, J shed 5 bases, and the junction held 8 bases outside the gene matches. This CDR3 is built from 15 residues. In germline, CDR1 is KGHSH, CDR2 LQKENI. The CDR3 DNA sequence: TGTGCCAGCTCACCGTCTGGGACAGGTATGACTGAAGCTTTCTTT. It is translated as CASSPSGTGMTEAFF.

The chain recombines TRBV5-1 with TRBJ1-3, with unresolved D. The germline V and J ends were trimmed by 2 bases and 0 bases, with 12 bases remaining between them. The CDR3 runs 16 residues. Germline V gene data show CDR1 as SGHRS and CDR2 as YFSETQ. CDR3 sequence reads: CASSLLVGSSGNTIYF. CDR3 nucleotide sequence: TGCGCCAGCAGCTTACTGGTTGGGAGCTCTGGAAACACCATATATTTT. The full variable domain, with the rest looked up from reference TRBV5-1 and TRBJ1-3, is KAGVTQTPRYLIKTRGQQVTLSCSPISGHRSVSWYQQTPGQGLQFLFEYFSETQRNKGNFPGRFSGRQFSNSRSEMNVSTLELGDSALYLCASSLLVGSSGNTIYFGEGSWLTVV.

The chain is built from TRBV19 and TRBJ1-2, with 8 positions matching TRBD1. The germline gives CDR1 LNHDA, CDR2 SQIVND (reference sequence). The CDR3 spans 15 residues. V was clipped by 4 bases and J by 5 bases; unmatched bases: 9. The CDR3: CASSTSPGTGYGYTF. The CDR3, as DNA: TGTGCCAGTAGTACTTCGCCCGGGACAGGTTATGGCTACACCTTC.

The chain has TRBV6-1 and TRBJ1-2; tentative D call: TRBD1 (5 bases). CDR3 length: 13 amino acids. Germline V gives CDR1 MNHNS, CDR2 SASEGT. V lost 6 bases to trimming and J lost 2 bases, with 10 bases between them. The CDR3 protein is CASRDTLNYGYTF. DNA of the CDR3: TGTGCCAGCAGGGACACATTAAACTATGGCTACACCTTC.

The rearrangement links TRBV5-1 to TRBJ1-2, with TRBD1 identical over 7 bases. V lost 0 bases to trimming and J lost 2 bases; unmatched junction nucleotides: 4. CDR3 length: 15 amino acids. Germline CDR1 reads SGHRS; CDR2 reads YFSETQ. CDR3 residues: CASSLAGGKNYGYTF. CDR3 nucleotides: TGCGCCAGCAGCTTGGCAGGGGGGAAGAACTATGGCTACACCTTC.

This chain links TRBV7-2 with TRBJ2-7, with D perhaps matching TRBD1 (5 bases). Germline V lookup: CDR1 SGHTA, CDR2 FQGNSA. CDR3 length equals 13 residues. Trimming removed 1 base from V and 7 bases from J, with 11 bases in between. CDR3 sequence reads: CASSLGENREQYF. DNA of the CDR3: TGTGCCAGCAGCTTAGGAGAGAACAGGGAGCAGTACTTC.

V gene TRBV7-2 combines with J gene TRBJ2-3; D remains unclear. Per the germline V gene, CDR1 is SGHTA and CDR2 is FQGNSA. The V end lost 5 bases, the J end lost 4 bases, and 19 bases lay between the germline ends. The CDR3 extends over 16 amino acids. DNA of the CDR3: TGTGCCAGCAGCCGTACTAAGCTATCCTTCCCAGATACGCAGTATTTT. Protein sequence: CASSRTKLSFPDTQYF.